One sample yielded the 10 T cell receptor beta chains listed below, sequenced in a study of T cell changes during pregnancy in multiple sclerosis. Measured with immunoSEQ multiplex PCR; TCRdb has only the in-frame clones, and not every one. This sample has approximately 46,000 clones, with about 91% found just once. Sequenced here: CD8+ T cells from peripheral blood mononuclear cells, sampled in the second trimester of pregnancy. All receptors come from a female donor with multiple sclerosis, enrolled in a pregnancy study.

The CDR3 sequence is CASSFQGSNEQFF. The CDR3 bases are TGTGCCAGCAGCTTTCAGGGATCCAATGAGCAGTTCTTC. The rearrangement links TRBV7-3 to TRBJ2-1, with a weak D call TRBD1 (5 bases). Trimming pared 3 bases from V and 6 bases from J, leaving 9 bases between. The V gene's germline CDR1 is SGHTA and CDR2 FQGTGA. The CDR3 is made up of 13 amino acids. Looking up the rest from reference TRBV7-3 and TRBJ2-1 gives the full variable domain: GAGVSQTPSNKVTEKGKYVELRCDPISGHTALYWYRQSLGQGPEFLIYFQGTGAADDSGLPNDRFFAVRPEGSVSTLKIQRTERGDSAVYLCASSFQGSNEQFFGPGTRLTVL.

The rearrangement links TRBV19 to TRBJ2-3; TRBD2 matches at 7 bases. V lost 6 bases, J lost 5 bases, and 5 bases stayed unmatched. The CDR3 extends over 13 amino acids. Germline V CDR1 and CDR2: LNHDA, SQIVND (reference sequence). The chain's CDR3 is CASSSTSVDTQYF. DNA of the CDR3: TGTGCCAGTAGCAGTACTAGCGTAGATACGCAGTATTTT. The full variable domain, rest sourced from reference TRBV19 and TRBJ2-3, is DGGITQSPKYLFRKEGQNVTLSCEQNLNHDAMYWYRQDPGQGLRLIYYSQIVNDFQKGDIAEGYSVSREKKESFPLTVTSAQKNPTAFYLCASSSTSVDTQYFGPGTRLTVL.

The chain carries TRBV7-8 and TRBJ1-5; D is possibly TRBD1 (5 bases). The V gene lost 0 bases and the J gene lost 6 bases, with 9 bases spanning the gap. The V gene's germline CDR1 is SGHVS and CDR2 FQNEAQ. The CDR3 is 14 amino acids. The CDR3, as DNA: TGTGCCAGCAGCTTAGCAGGGAGGGGTCAGCCCCAGCATTTT. The encoded protein is CASSLAGRGQPQHF.

The rearrangement joins TRBV4-1 to TRBJ2-2, with D perhaps matching TRBD1 (5 bases). Trimming pared 4 bases from V and 1 base from J, leaving 7 bases between. In germline, CDR1 is MGHRA, CDR2 YSYEKL. The CDR3 contains 14 residues. CDR3 coding DNA: TGCGCCAGCAGCCTAGACAGGAACACCGGGGAGCTGTTTTTT. It yields the protein CASSLDRNTGELFF.

V gene TRBV4-1 combines with J gene TRBJ2-1; 9 nucleotides match TRBD1. The ends lost 3 bases at V and 8 bases at J; junction bases unmatched: 14. Germline CDR1 and CDR2: MGHRA and YSYEKL. CDR3 length: 17 amino acids. This CDR3 reads CASSQVGQGGFQDEQFF. CDR3 in DNA: TGCGCCAGCAGCCAGGTGGGACAGGGAGGGTTTCAGGATGAGCAGTTCTTC.

The chain is built from TRBV2 and TRBJ2-7, with 7 bases that match TRBD1. Germline CDR1 SNHLY, CDR2 FYNNEI. The CDR3 sequence is 16 residues long. V dropped 2 bases and J dropped 0; count of bases not matched to a gene: 7. This chain's CDR3 is CASSELGQGVSYEQYF. The CDR3, as DNA: TGTGCCAGCAGTGAATTGGGCCAGGGGGTCTCCTACGAGCAGTACTTC.

V usage is TRBV18 and J usage is TRBJ2-7; a possible D gene is TRBD1 (6 bases). Trimming took 6 bases from V and 2 from J, leaving 14 bases between them. The CDR3 sequence is 14 residues long. CDR1 and CDR2 (germline): KGHSH, LQKENI. The CDR3: CASSLRDIPYEQYF. In DNA form, the CDR3 reads TGTGCCAGCTCCCTGAGGGACATCCCCTACGAGCAGTACTTC.

This clone has just one count. The chain carries TRBV23-1 and TRBJ2-1; 8 bases fit TRBD1. Being an ORF, TRBV23-1 has a function that is uncertain. J was trimmed by 8 bases and V by 0 bases; bases with no gene match: 18. This CDR3 is built from 19 residues. This chain's CDR3 is CASSQSPFFTGQVYDEQFF. The CDR3 nucleotides read TGCGCCAGCAGTCAATCCCCCTTTTTTACGGGACAGGTCTATGATGAGCAGTTCTTC.

The chain combines TRBV10-3 with TRBJ2-7, with D possibly being TRBD1 (5 bases). Deletions cut 2 bases from V and 3 bases from J, with 11 bases between. This CDR3 has 14 amino acids. The germline CDR1 and CDR2 sequences are ENHRY and SYGVKD. The CDR3 DNA reads as TGTGCCATCAGTGAGGCAAGACAGCTCTACGAGCAGTACTTC. Translated: CAISEARQLYEQYF.

The V and J genes are TRBV18 and TRBJ1-1; D gene uncertain. The V end was cut by 3 bases, the J end by 3 bases, with 8 bases between. This CDR3 has 13 residues. CDR1 is KGHSH, CDR2 LQKENI, per germline. The DNA of the CDR3 is TGTGCCAGCTCACCCAGGTCGGACACTGAAGCTTTCTTT. It codes for CASSPRSDTEAFF.